These 22 T cell receptor beta chains originate from one sample sequenced in a study of patients and donors after allogeneic stem cell transplantation. TCRdb passed the RT-PCR reads through MiXCR, listing each CDR3 protein once. The repertoire holds 150,000 to 200,000 distinct CDR3 sequences, with nearly 25% as singletons. Sequencing used blood, either unsorted or a sorted T cell fraction (not recorded which). These receptors originate from a human donor who was either an allogeneic HSCT recipient or a stem cell or donor lymphocyte infusion donor (not recorded which). It is not recorded whose cells these are; they may come from a transplant donor.

This clonotype was found a few times. The chain carries TRBV11-2 and TRBJ1-5; TRBD1 is a possible D gene (6 bases). V was pared by 5 bases and J by 4 bases, with 15 bases between. Looked up from germline, CDR1 is SGHAT and CDR2 is FQNNGV. The CDR3 covers 15 residues. CDR3 sequence reads: CASSLTTGPNQPQHF. CDR3 nucleotides: TGTGCCAGCAGCCTAACAACAGGGCCAAATCAGCCCCAGCATTTT.

This clonotype has more than one count but fewer than ten. The chain uses TRBV12-3 or TRBV12-4 and TRBJ2-3; TRBD2 matches at 12 bases. CDR3 length: 17 residues. The V segment lost 5 bases and the J segment 1 base; nucleotides outside the gene matches: 7. CDR3 residues: CASSPTSGGRGTDTQYF. The CDR3 DNA follows: TGTGCCAGCAGTCCGACTAGCGGGGGACGTGGCACAGATACGCAGTATTTT.

This clonotype was found a few times. The chain links TRBV7-9 to TRBJ2-2, with a tentative D call TRBD1 (5 bases). Germline V CDR1 and CDR2: SEHNR, FQNEAQ (reference sequence). CDR3 length equals 15 residues. V shed 2 bases and J shed 9 bases, with 16 bases lying between them. The CDR3 here is CASSLSPRTTRELFF. The CDR3 DNA sequence: TGTGCCAGCAGCTTATCTCCTAGGACAACTAGGGAGCTGTTTTTT.

This clonotype was counted a few times. V usage is TRBV6-2 or TRBV6-3 and J usage is TRBJ1-1; a possible D gene is TRBD1 (5 bases). The CDR3 length is 14 residues. Deletions cut 1 base from V and 11 bases from J, with 17 bases between. Per germline, CDR1 MNHEY and CDR2 SVGEGT. CDR3 DNA: TGTGCCAGCAGTTACTATTCCAGGGAGGTCGGCGCTTTCTTT. The encoded protein is CASSYYSREVGAFF.

The chain uses TRBV30 and TRBJ2-5; either TRBD1 or TRBD2 may fit D (5 bases each). V dropped 5 bases and J dropped 3 bases, with 22 bases sitting between them. Germline values: CDR1 GTSNPN, CDR2 SVGIG (reference sequence). The CDR3 loop spans 16 amino acids. For the CDR3, the DNA is TGTGCCTGGGGGGCCCTTCCCGGGACGGAAGAAGAGACCCAGTACTTC. It encodes CAWGALPGTEEETQYF. Filled out from reference TRBV30 and TRBJ2-5, the complete variable domain reads SQTIHQWPATLVQPVGSPLSLECTVEGTSNPNLYWYRQAAGRGLQLLFYSVGIGQISSEVPQNLSASRPQDRQFILSSKKLLLSDSGFYLCAWGALPGTEEETQYFGPGTRLLVL.

This rearrangement joins TRBV3-1 to TRBJ1-1; maybe TRBD1 (5 bases). Germline V gives CDR1 LGHDT, CDR2 YNNKEL (reference sequence). The CDR3 spans 14 residues. The V end lost 0 bases, the J end lost 4 bases, and 9 bases lay between the germline ends. This CDR3 reads CASSQEQGGTEAFF. CDR3 sequence (DNA): TGTGCCAGCAGCCAAGAGCAGGGCGGCACTGAAGCTTTCTTT.

The rearrangement joins TRBV7-2 to TRBJ2-5; 9 bases line up with TRBD2. The CDR3 has 17 residues. J was trimmed by 5 bases and V by 5 bases; bases with no gene match: 15. From germline, CDR1 is SGHTA and CDR2 FQGNSA. The CDR3 DNA reads as TGTGCCAGCAGCCCCAATGATGGCGGGGGGGCCTGGGAGACCCAGTACTTC. This gives the protein CASSPNDGGGAWETQYF.

This clonotype was seen more than once but under ten times. The CDR3 sequence: CATSRPNRELGAFF. The DNA of the CDR3 is TGTGCCACCAGCAGACCTAACAGGGAGCTTGGAGCTTTCTTT. The V call is TRBV15, the J call TRBJ1-1, with a possible D match to TRBD1 (6 bases). CDR3 length equals 14 residues. CDR1 is LNHNV and CDR2 is YYDKDF in the germline V gene (reference sequence). Trimming removed 2 bases at V and 10 bases at J, with 17 bases between.

The chain joins TRBV12-3 or TRBV12-4 to TRBJ2-2; D possibly corresponds to TRBD2 (5 bases). V lost 5 bases and J 4 bases, leaving 11 bases between the germline ends. The CDR3 is 14 residues long. The CDR3, as DNA: TGTGCCAGCAGTCCGGAGGTGGGCACCGGGGAGCTGTTTTTT. This codes for CASSPEVGTGELFF.

The chain joins TRBV7-9 to TRBJ1-6, with a possible D match to TRBD1 (5 bases). Germline V CDR1 and CDR2: SEHNR, FQNEAQ (reference sequence). Trimming removed 5 bases at V and 5 bases at J, with 10 bases between. The CDR3 spans 14 residues. This CDR3 reads CASSGRVHNSPLHF. The CDR3 coding sequence is TGTGCCAGCAGCGGCAGGGTACATAATTCACCCCTCCACTTT.

This clonotype was seen only a few times. Here the CDR3 reads CASSLWFAANTGELFF. In DNA form, the CDR3 reads TGTGCCAGCAGCTTATGGTTCGCCGCGAACACCGGGGAGCTGTTTTTT. This rearrangement joins TRBV11-3 to TRBJ2-2; D not certain. Germline loops: CDR1 SGHNT, CDR2 YENEEA. Trimming pared 2 bases from V and 0 bases from J, leaving 10 bases between. This CDR3 is 16 amino acids long.

The chain joins TRBV6-5 to TRBJ1-3; D remains ambiguous. Trimming removed 2 bases from V and 2 bases from J, with 7 bases in between. Germline CDR1 reads MNHEY; CDR2 reads SVGAGI. The CDR3 sequence is 14 residues long. CDR3 DNA: TGTGCCAGCAGTTACCTCGGGGCTGGAAACACCATATATTTT. Translated: CASSYLGAGNTIYF.

V is TRBV5-1 and J is TRBJ2-7, with no clear D. Trimming left V 1 base short and J 2 bases short, with 7 bases between. This CDR3 is 13 amino acids long. Looked up from germline, CDR1 is SGHRS and CDR2 is YFSETQ. CDR3 coding DNA: TGCGCCAGCAGCTTGTCCTTGGCCTACGAGCAGTACTTC. Residues: CASSLSLAYEQYF.

The rearrangement links TRBV2 to TRBJ2-1; 8 bases are a match to TRBD2. J lost 0 bases, V lost 1 base, and 5 bases had no gene match. This CDR3 has 17 amino acids. CDR1 is SNHLY, CDR2 FYNNEI, per germline. The CDR3 sequence: CASSEGSGTSSYNEQFF. The CDR3 DNA follows: TGTGCCAGCAGTGAAGGTAGCGGGACGTCCTCCTACAATGAGCAGTTCTTC. Full variable domain (outside the CDR3, taken from reference TRBV2 and TRBJ2-1): EPEVTQTPSHQVTQMGQEVILRCVPISNHLYFYWYRQILGQKVEFLVSFYNNEISEKSEIFDDQFSVERPDGSNFTLKIRSTKLEDSAMYFCASSEGSGTSSYNEQFFGPGTRLTVL.

This clonotype came up a few times. The gene calls are TRBV20-1 and TRBJ2-3; TRBD1 or TRBD2 may be the D gene (5 bases each). CDR3 length: 12 residues. Trimming took 3 bases from V and 1 from J, leaving 5 bases between them. Germline-derived CDR1 and CDR2 are DFQATT and SNEGSKA (reference sequence). The DNA for the CDR3 is TGCAGTGCTAGGGGGGGCACAGATACGCAGTATTTT. It encodes CSARGGTDTQYF.

This clonotype was detected a few times. The chain has TRBV12-3 or TRBV12-4 and TRBJ2-7, with 7 nucleotides matching TRBD2. The CDR3 extends over 18 amino acids. V shed 3 bases and J 3 bases; nucleotides not matched to a gene: 17. CDR3 coding DNA: TGTGCCAGCAGTTTCGAGAGAAAGGTCATAGGCGGGAGCTACGAGCAGTACTTC. Its translation is CASSFERKVIGGSYEQYF.

The rearrangement links TRBV5-1 to TRBJ2-7; D is unresolved. The CDR3 has 14 amino acids. Germline V gene sequence: CDR1 SGHRS, CDR2 YFSETQ. Trimming shortened V by 1 base and J by 2 bases, and 10 bases separated the two germline ends. The CDR3: CASSLPYGTYEQYF. In nucleotides, the CDR3 is TGCGCCAGCAGCTTGCCGTATGGGACCTACGAGCAGTACTTC.

J is TRBJ2-2 and V is TRBV5-5, with no clear D. Germline CDR1 reads SGHKS; CDR2 reads YYEKEE (reference sequence). This CDR3 has 17 residues. V was trimmed by 4 bases and J by 2 bases, leaving 18 bases between them. CDR3 sequence: CASSTRRARRNTGELFF. In nucleotides, the CDR3 is TGTGCCAGCAGCACTCGACGGGCGCGGCGCAACACCGGGGAGCTGTTTTTT.

The rearrangement links TRBV5-5 to TRBJ1-2; D is uncertain. Trimming left V 0 bases short and J 4 bases short, with 16 bases between. Germline CDR1 reads SGHKS; CDR2 reads YYEKEE (reference sequence). The CDR3 is made up of 16 amino acids. The CDR3, as DNA: TGTGCCAGCAGCTTGGACCAGGCGGCTAGTAGCTATGGCTACACCTTC. It codes for CASSLDQAASSYGYTF.

The chain employs TRBV29-1 and TRBJ2-7; 7 bases map to TRBD1. Trimming took 5 bases from V and 1 from J; bases not matched to a gene: 5. CDR1 is SQVTM, CDR2 ANQGSEA, per germline. The CDR3 contains 13 residues. CDR3 coding DNA: TGCAGCGTTCGGGACAGCAATTCCTACGAGCAGTACTTC. It encodes CSVRDSNSYEQYF.

The chain links TRBV6-5 to TRBJ2-7, with D perhaps given as TRBD1 or TRBD2 (5 bases each). The germline V gene has CDR1 MNHEY and CDR2 SVGAGI. Trimming took off 2 bases at V and 3 bases at J, with 8 bases between the two ends. CDR3 length: 13 amino acids. In DNA form, the CDR3 reads TGTGCCAGCAGTTACGGGGACCGCTACGAGCAGTACTTC. Translating gives CASSYGDRYEQYF.

Ten or more counts support this clonotype. This chain links TRBV7-9 with TRBJ1-3; no clear D. V was cut by 7 bases and J by 1 base, with 14 bases left in between. The CDR3 totals 15 residues. From germline, CDR1 is SEHNR and CDR2 FQNEAQ (reference sequence). The CDR3 bases are TGTGCCAGCATCCCCCGACGCCAATCTGGAAACACCATATATTTT. Translation: CASIPRRQSGNTIYF.